The 6 T cell receptor beta chains presented below share a single source sample, sequenced in a study of cytomegalovirus exposure and HLA in healthy donors. Researchers ran the PCR with 60 Vbeta and 13 Jbeta primers. Method: immunoSEQ multiplex PCR; TCRdb's copy keeps in-frame clones and lacks some. The sample shows over 100,000 clones, approximately 80% of them seen only once. Sequencing was done on a sample of PBMCs. These receptors originate from a female donor in good health and CMV-seronegative.

DNA for the CDR3: TGTGCCAGCAGCTTAGCCCCATATCTGCAGGTGGATACGCAGTATTTT. It is translated as CASSLAPYLQVDTQYF. The chain has TRBV7-2 and TRBJ2-3; no clear D gene. The CDR3 extends over 16 amino acids. The V and J ends lost 0 bases and 6 bases respectively, with 16 bases between them. The germline CDR1 and CDR2 sequences are SGHTA and FQGNSA.

J is TRBJ1-1 and V is TRBV28, with 7 nucleotides matching TRBD1. The CDR3 contains 14 residues. CDR1 is MDHEN, CDR2 SYDVKM, per germline. Trimming took 8 bases from V and 9 from J; bases not matched to a gene: 15. Here the CDR3 DNA reads TGTGCCAGCGGGGGACAGCGCACGGCAACACAAGCTTTCTTT. Amino acid sequence: CASGGQRTATQAFF.

This chain joins TRBV7-2 and TRBJ2-2; D not certain. The CDR3 sequence is 15 residues long. Germline V gene data show CDR1 as SGHTA and CDR2 as FQGNSA. V lost 3 bases and J lost 5, with 13 bases in between. CDR3 residues: CASSFSGSFTGELFF. The CDR3 DNA reads as TGTGCCAGCAGCTTTTCCGGTTCATTTACCGGGGAGCTGTTTTTT.

This rearrangement joins TRBV4-3 to TRBJ2-7; D possibly corresponds to TRBD2 (5 bases). The CDR3 spans 15 residues. Between the trimmed V and J ends, which lost 1 base and 6 bases, there was a span of 16 bases. Germline V gene data show CDR1 as LGHNA and CDR2 as YSLEER. Here the CDR3 reads CASSQGGSSVGEQYF. The DNA of the CDR3 is TGCGCCAGCAGCCAAGGGGGAAGTAGCGTCGGCGAGCAGTACTTC.

The chain has TRBV11-2 and TRBJ2-3; D remains unclear. V was shortened by 1 base and J by 1 base, with 18 bases between the two germline ends. The CDR3 totals 18 residues. Per germline, CDR1 SGHAT and CDR2 FQNNGV. In DNA form, the CDR3 reads TGTGCCAGCAGCTTAGTAGAATCCGTGAAGGAGCGCACAGATACGCAGTATTTT. Translating it yields CASSLVESVKERTDTQYF. Together with reference TRBV11-2 and TRBJ2-3, the CDR3 gives the full variable domain: EAGVAQSPRYKIIEKRQSVAFWCNPISGHATLYWYQQILGQGPKLLIQFQNNGVVDDSQLPKDRFSAERLKGVDSTLKIQPAKLEDSAVYLCASSLVESVKERTDTQYFGPGTRLTVL.

The chain couples TRBV7-2 to TRBJ2-1, with TRBD1 matching 8 bases. The CDR3 consists of 14 residues. The ends lost 3 bases at V and 6 bases at J; junction bases unmatched: 4. The germline V gene has CDR1 SGHTA and CDR2 FQGNSA. CDR3: CASSFGTGFNEQFF. As DNA, the CDR3 is TGTGCCAGCAGCTTTGGGACAGGTTTCAATGAGCAGTTCTTC.